This T cell receptor beta chain came from a study of tumor and adjacent non-tumor tissue in lung cancer. In the study overall: Samples averaged about 3.8 million productive TCRbeta reads each.

In this sample, this clonotype turned up many times. The antigen is not known. Germline loops: CDR1 MNHEY, CDR2 SVGAGI. This CDR3 spans 14 amino acids. V was pared by 6 bases and J by 0 bases, with 6 bases between. The template was RNA from unsorted bulk tissue. More than 3 cm separated this lung sample from the edge of the tumor. Chemotherapy-naive patients with new lung cancer underwent thoracic surgery in China, August–late 2014. Study conclusions and caveats: Tumor tissue had significantly higher TCR diversity than normal lung.

TCRbeta libraries were built with three rounds of nested PCR, modified from ARM-PCR. TCRdb reprocessed the multiplex PCR reads via MiXCR and lists one record per CDR3 protein. Of around 50,000 distinct CDR3 sequences in the sample, around 64% were seen once. The TCR sequence derives from a woman aged 70-85 years with non-small cell lung cancer. What was sequenced was distant non-tumor lung tissue. The chain joins TRBV6-5 to TRBJ2-6, with D uncertain. The CDR3 is CASSGSSGANVLTF. CDR3 DNA sequence: TGTGCCAGCAGCGGAAGCTCTGGGGCCAACGTCCTGACTTTC.